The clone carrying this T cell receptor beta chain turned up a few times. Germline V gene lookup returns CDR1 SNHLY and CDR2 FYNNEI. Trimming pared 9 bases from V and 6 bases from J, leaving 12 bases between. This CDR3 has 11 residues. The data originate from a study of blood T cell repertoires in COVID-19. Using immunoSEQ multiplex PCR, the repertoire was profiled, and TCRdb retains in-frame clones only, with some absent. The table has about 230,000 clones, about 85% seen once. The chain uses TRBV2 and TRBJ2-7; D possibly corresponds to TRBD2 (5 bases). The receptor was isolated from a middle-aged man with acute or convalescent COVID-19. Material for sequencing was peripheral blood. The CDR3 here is CARGMAGEQYF. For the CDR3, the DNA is TGTGCCAGGGGTATGGCGGGCGAGCAGTACTTC.